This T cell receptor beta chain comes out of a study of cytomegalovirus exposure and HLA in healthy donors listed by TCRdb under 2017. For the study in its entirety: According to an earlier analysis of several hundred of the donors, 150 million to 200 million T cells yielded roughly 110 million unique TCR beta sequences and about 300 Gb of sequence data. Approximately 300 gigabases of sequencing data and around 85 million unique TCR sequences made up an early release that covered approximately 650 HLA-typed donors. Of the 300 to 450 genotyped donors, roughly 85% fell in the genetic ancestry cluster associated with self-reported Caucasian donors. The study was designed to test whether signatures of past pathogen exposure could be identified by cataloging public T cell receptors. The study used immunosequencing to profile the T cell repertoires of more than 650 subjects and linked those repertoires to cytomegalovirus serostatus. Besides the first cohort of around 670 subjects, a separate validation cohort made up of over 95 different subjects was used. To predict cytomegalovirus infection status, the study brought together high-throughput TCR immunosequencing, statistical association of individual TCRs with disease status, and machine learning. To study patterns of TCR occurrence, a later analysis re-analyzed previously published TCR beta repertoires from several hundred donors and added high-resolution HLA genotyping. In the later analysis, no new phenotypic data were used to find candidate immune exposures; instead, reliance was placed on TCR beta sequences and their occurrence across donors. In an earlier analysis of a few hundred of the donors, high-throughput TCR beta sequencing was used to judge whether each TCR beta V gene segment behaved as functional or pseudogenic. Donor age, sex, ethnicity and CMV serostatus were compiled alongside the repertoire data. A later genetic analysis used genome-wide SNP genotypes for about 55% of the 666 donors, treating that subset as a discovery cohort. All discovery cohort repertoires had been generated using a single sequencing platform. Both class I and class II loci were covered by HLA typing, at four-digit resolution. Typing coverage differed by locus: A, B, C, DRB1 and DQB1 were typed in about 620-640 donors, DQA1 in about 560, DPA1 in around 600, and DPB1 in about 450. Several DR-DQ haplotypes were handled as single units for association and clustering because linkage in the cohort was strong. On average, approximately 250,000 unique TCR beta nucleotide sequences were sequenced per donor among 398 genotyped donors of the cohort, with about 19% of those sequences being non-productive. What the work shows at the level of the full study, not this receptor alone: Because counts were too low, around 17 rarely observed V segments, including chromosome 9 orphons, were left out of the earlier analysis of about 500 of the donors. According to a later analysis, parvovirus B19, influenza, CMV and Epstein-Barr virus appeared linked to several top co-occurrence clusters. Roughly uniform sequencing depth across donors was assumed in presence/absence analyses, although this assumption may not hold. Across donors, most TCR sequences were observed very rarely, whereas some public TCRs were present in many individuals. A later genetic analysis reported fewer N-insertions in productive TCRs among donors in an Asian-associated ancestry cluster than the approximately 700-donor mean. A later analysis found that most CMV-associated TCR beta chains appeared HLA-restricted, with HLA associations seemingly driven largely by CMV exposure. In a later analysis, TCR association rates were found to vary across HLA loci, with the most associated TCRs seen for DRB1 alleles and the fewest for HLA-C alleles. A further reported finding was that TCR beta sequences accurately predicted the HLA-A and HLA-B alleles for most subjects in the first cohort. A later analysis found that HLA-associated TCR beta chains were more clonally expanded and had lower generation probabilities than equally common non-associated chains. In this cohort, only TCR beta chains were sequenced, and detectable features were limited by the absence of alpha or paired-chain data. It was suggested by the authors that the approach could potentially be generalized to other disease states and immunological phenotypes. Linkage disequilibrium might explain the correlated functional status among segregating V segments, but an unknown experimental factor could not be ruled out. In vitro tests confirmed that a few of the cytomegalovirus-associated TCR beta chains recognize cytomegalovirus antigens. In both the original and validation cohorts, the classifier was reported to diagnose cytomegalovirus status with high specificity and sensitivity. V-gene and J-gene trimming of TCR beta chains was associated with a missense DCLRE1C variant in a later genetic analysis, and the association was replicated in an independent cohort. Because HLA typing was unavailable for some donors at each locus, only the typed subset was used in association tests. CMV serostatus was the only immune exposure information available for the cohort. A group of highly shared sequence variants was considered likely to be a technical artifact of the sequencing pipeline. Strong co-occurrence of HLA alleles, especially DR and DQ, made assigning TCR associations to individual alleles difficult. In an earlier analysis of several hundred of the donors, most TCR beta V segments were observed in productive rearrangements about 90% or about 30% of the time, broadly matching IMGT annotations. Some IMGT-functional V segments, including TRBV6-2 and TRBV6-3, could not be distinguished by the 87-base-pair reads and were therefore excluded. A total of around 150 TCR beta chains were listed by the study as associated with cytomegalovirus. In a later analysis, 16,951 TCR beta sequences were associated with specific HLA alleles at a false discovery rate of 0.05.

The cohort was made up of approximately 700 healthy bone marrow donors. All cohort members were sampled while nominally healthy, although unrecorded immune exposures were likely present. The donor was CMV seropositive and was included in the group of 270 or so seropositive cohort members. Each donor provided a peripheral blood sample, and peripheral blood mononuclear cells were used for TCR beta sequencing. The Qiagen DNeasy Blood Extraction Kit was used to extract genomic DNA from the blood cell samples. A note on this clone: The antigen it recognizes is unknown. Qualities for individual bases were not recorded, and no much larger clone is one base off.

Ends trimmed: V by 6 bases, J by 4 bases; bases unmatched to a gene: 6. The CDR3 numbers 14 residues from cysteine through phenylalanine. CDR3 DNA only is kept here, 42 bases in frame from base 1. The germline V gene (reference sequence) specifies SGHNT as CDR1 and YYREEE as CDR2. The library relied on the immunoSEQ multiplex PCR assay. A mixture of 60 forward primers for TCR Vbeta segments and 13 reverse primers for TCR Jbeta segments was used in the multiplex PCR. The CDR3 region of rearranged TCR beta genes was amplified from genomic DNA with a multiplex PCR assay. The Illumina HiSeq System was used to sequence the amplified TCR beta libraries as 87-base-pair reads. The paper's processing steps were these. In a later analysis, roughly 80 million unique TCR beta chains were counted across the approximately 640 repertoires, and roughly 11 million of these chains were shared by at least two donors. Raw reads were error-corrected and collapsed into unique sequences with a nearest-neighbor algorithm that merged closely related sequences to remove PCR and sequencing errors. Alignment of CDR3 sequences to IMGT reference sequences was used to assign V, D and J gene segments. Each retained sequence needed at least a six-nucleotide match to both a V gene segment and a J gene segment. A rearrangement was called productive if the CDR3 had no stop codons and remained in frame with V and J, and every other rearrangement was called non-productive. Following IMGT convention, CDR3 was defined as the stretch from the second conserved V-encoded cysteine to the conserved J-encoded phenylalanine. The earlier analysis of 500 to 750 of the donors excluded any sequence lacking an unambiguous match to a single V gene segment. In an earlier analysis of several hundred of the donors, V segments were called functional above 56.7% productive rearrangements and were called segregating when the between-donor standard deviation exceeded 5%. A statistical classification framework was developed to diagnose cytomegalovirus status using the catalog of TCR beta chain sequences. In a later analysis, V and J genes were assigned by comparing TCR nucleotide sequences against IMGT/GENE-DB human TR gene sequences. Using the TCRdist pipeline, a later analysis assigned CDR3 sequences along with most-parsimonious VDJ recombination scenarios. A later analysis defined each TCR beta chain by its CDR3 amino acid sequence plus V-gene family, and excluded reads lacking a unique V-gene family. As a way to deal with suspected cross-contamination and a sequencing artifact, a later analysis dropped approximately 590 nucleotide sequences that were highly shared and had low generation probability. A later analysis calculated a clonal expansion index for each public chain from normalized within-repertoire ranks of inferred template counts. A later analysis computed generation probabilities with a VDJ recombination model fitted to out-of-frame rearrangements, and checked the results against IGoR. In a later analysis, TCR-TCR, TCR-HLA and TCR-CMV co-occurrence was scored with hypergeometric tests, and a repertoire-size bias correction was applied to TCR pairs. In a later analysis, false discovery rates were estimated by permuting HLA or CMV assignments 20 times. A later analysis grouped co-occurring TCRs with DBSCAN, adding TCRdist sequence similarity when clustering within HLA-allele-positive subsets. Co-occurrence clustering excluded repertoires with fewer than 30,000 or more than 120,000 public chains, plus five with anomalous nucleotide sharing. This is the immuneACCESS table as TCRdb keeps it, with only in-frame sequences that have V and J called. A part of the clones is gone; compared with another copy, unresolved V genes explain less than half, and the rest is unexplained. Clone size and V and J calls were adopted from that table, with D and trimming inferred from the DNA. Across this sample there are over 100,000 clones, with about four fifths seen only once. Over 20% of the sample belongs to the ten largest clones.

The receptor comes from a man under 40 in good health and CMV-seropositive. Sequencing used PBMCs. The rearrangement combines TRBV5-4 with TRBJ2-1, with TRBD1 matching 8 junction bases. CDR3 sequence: CASNQGQEYNEQFF. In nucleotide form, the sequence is TGTGCCAGCAACCAGGGACAGGAGTACAATGAGCAGTTCTTC.